This T cell receptor beta chain was profiled in a study of neurological immune-mediated disorders. The study, taken as a whole, reports: The authors found no clinical or MRI feature associated with the multiple sclerosis repertoire cluster.

CDR3 length: 15 residues. V lost 6 bases to trimming and J lost 0 bases, with 16 bases between them. Germline V gene lookup returns CDR1 DFQATT and CDR2 SNEGSKA (reference sequence). TCRdb re-called the 5' RACE reads through MiXCR, storing one row per CDR3 protein. The data contain around 70,000 distinct CDR3 sequences, roughly 4.4% of them seen just once; the ten biggest clones take up 2% to 2.5%. This clonotype showed up many times. Its antigen is unknown. This TCR was recovered from a woman aged 70-85 years with multiple sclerosis. The rearrangement uses TRBV20-1 and TRBJ2-3; D might be TRBD2 (6 bases). Sequencing input: PBMCs. The CDR3, as DNA: TGCAGTGCAGTATCCGGGACTGCTAGCACAGATACGCAGTATTTT. As protein: CSAVSGTASTDTQYF.